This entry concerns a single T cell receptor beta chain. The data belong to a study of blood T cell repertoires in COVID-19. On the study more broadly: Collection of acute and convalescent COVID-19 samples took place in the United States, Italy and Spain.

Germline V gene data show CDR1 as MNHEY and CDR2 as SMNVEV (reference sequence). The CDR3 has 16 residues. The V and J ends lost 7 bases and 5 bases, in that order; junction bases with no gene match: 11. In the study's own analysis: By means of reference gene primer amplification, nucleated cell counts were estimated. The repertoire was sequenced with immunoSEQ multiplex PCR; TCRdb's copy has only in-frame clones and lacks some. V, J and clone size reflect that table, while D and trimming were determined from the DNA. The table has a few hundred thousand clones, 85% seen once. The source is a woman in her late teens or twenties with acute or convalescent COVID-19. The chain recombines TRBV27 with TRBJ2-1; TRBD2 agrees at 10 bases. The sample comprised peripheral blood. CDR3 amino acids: CASMAVAGGLNNEQFF. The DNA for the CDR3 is TGTGCCAGCATGGCAGTAGCGGGAGGTCTTAACAATGAGCAGTTCTTC.